One sample yielded the 25 T cell receptor beta chains listed below, sequenced in a study of beta chain features in type 1 diabetes. As every portion of the isolated RNA was reverse transcribed, the sequencing read expressed TCRB transcripts. Profiling relied on immunoSEQ multiplex PCR, and the TCRdb table lists in-frame clones only, not all of them. Counted here are hundreds of thousands of clones, over 25% occurring once; the ten biggest clones make up 0.05% to 0.065%. Source material: naive CD4+ T cells from blood. The receptors come from a man between 18 and 29 years old in good health.

The CDR3 protein is CASRPASSYNEQFF. Here the CDR3 DNA reads TGTGCCAGCAGACCGGCAAGCTCCTACAATGAGCAGTTCTTC. The V gene is TRBV2, the J gene TRBJ2-1; D is undetermined. V was shortened by 6 bases and J by 0 bases, with 9 bases between the two germline ends. The CDR3 contains 14 residues. The germline V gene encodes CDR1 SNHLY and CDR2 FYNNEI.

The chain carries TRBV28 and TRBJ2-7; 9 bases match TRBD1. The CDR3 runs 15 residues. The germline V gene encodes CDR1 MDHEN and CDR2 SYDVKM. The V gene end was trimmed by 3 bases and the J gene end by 3 bases; junction bases not matched to a gene: 6. The CDR3 here is CASSFRDRAYYEQYF. CDR3 in DNA: TGTGCCAGCAGTTTCCGGGACAGGGCATACTACGAGCAGTACTTC.

The V gene is TRBV12-1, the J gene TRBJ2-3; the table's D call TRBD2 went unverified against the DNA. TRBV12-1 is recorded as a pseudogene. The CDR3 length is 15 residues. CDR3 DNA: TGTGCCAGCAGCTTCGAAAGAGGAAGCACAGATACGCAGTATTTT. Its translation: CASSFERGSTDTQYF.

V is TRBV5-4 and J is TRBJ1-1; D ambiguous. In germline, CDR1 is SGHNT, CDR2 YYREEE (reference sequence). V was trimmed by 4 bases and J by 10 bases, leaving 17 bases between them. The CDR3 runs 13 residues. The CDR3 loop reads CASSPGGIPLAFF. The CDR3 nucleotides read TGTGCCAGCAGCCCGGGAGGCATCCCGTTAGCTTTCTTT.

The rearrangement joins TRBV7-2 to TRBJ2-1, with a weak D call TRBD1 (6 bases). The CDR3 runs 15 residues. V dropped 4 bases and J dropped 4 bases, with 14 bases sitting between them. In germline, CDR1 is SGHTA, CDR2 FQGNSA. CDR3 sequence (DNA): TGTGCCAGCAGCTACGAGCTAGGGGGTTACAATGAGCAGTTCTTC. Residues: CASSYELGGYNEQFF.

This clone was seen only once. The chain employs TRBV30 and TRBJ2-7; D perhaps matches TRBD2 (6 bases). Germline loops: CDR1 GTSNPN, CDR2 SVGIG (reference sequence). The CDR3 contains 14 residues. V was clipped by 2 bases and J by 3 bases, with 14 bases between them. The CDR3 DNA is TGTGCCTGGAGTAGAGGCGGGAACTTCTACGAGCAGTACTTC. Protein product: CAWSRGGNFYEQYF.

This sequence joins TRBV5-4 and TRBJ2-7, with a possible D match to TRBD1 (7 bases). The CDR3 contains 16 residues. Germline CDR1 is SGHNT and CDR2 is YYREEE (reference sequence). Trimming shortened V by 4 bases and J by 1 base, and 18 bases separated the two germline ends. The CDR3 reads CASSPGGTVVSYEQYF. CDR3 in DNA: TGTGCCAGCAGCCCCGGCGGGACAGTCGTATCCTACGAGCAGTACTTC.

The rearrangement uses TRBV9 and TRBJ2-1; TRBD2 agrees at 13 bases. The germline V gene has CDR1 SGDLS and CDR2 YYNGEE. CDR3 length equals 15 residues. V was clipped by 2 bases and J by 9 bases; unmatched bases: 5. The CDR3 sequence is CASSVGTSGIGEQFF. DNA of the CDR3: TGTGCCAGCAGCGTTGGGACTAGCGGGATAGGTGAGCAGTTCTTC.

This clone was seen more than once but under ten times. The DNA of the CDR3 is TGTGCCAGCAGCTTGATCGGAGCTGGGGCCAACGTCCTGACTTTC. Translation gives CASSLIGAGANVLTF. V is TRBV11-2 and J is TRBJ2-6; unclear D gene. Per germline, CDR1 SGHAT and CDR2 FQNNGV. V was trimmed by 3 bases and J by 2 bases, leaving 8 bases between them. The CDR3 consists of 15 residues.

V and J are TRBV5-1 and TRBJ2-3, with 9 bases that match TRBD2. The trim removed 2 bases at V and 3 bases at J, leaving 4 bases unmatched. The germline gives CDR1 SGHRS, CDR2 YFSETQ. The length of the CDR3 is 15 residues. CDR3 protein: CASSFRTSETDTQYF. CDR3 sequence (DNA): TGCGCCAGCAGCTTCAGGACTAGCGAGACAGATACGCAGTATTTT.

This chain joins TRBV5-1 and TRBJ2-7; perhaps D is TRBD1 or TRBD2 (6 bases each). The CDR3 has 14 residues. Looked up from germline, CDR1 is SGHRS and CDR2 is YFSETQ. The V gene lost 1 base and the J gene lost 6 bases, with 14 bases spanning the gap. For the CDR3, the DNA is TGCGCCAGCAGCTTGTTCGGGGGACAAATCGAGCAGTACTTC. As protein: CASSLFGGQIEQYF.

The chain's CDR3 is CAWSDSSKSFVGETQYF. DNA of the CDR3: TGTGCCTGGAGTGACTCTTCTAAATCCTTTGTGGGTGAGACCCAGTACTTC. V is TRBV30 and J is TRBJ2-5; D uncertain. CDR1 is GTSNPN, CDR2 SVGIG, per germline (reference sequence). Trimming removed 1 base at V and 5 bases at J, with 23 bases between. The CDR3 runs to 17 residues.

The table lists this clone with a few counts. The rearrangement joins TRBV5-4 to TRBJ2-2; 7 bases fit TRBD2. V lost 3 bases and J lost 6; bases outside the gene matches: 5. The germline V gene has CDR1 SGHNT and CDR2 YYREEE (reference sequence). CDR3 size: 14 residues. CDR3 nucleotides: TGTGCCAGCAGCTCCCTTGGGGGGGCCGGGGAGCTGTTTTTT. Residues: CASSSLGGAGELFF.

This clone was picked up a small number of times. V gene TRBV6-1 combines with J gene TRBJ1-1; 7 positions agree with TRBD1. With V trimmed by 7 bases and J by 8 bases, 10 bases remained unmatched. Germline loops: CDR1 MNHNS, CDR2 SASEGT. The CDR3 loop spans 13 amino acids. The CDR3 loop is CASTSYRGSEAFF. The CDR3 coding sequence is TGTGCCAGCACATCCTACAGGGGATCGGAAGCTTTCTTT.

The chain is built from TRBV30 and TRBJ2-3; 10 positions match TRBD2. J was trimmed by 5 bases and V by 0 bases; bases with no gene match: 5. Germline V gives CDR1 GTSNPN, CDR2 SVGIG (reference sequence). CDR3 length: 15 amino acids. This chain's CDR3 is CAWSVGLAGEDTQYF. DNA for the CDR3: TGTGCCTGGAGTGTGGGGCTAGCGGGAGAAGATACGCAGTATTTT.

In this sample, this clone turned up a few times. The chain recombines TRBV30 with TRBJ2-3, with 11 positions matching TRBD2. Trimming removed 1 base from V and 11 bases from J; junction bases left unmatched: 11. CDR3 size: 15 residues. Germline assignment: CDR1 GTSNPN and CDR2 SVGIG (reference sequence). The chain's CDR3 is CAWSGSLAGGLGQYF. CDR3 sequence (DNA): TGTGCCTGGAGTGGGTCCCTAGCGGGAGGACTGGGGCAGTATTTT.

This clone was seen only a few times. CDR3 in DNA: TGCAGCGTATGGGGACAGCTGAACACTGAAGCTTTCTTT. Translating it yields CSVWGQLNTEAFF. The chain combines TRBV29-1 with TRBJ1-1; 7 nucleotides agree with TRBD1. The V gene end was trimmed by 6 bases and the J gene end by 0 bases; junction bases not matched to a gene: 4. CDR1 and CDR2 from the germline V gene are SQVTM and ANQGSEA. The CDR3 has 13 amino acids.

The CDR3 sequence is CASSHLQGETQYF. The CDR3 region has the DNA TGCGCCAGCAGCCACTTACAGGGGGAGACCCAGTACTTC. This chain joins TRBV4-3 and TRBJ2-5; 7 nucleotides match TRBD1. Germline V gives CDR1 LGHNA, CDR2 YSLEER. V lost 3 bases, J lost 5 bases, and 3 bases stayed unmatched. This CDR3 region has 13 residues.

The chain joins TRBV30 to TRBJ2-5; TRBD2 agrees at 7 bases. The CDR3 spans 13 residues. V lost 5 bases, J lost 5 bases, and 8 bases stayed unmatched. Germline lookup yields CDR1 GTSNPN and CDR2 SVGIG (reference sequence). CDR3: CAWGLAATETQYF. In DNA form, the CDR3 reads TGTGCCTGGGGTCTAGCGGCTACTGAGACCCAGTACTTC.

The chain employs TRBV30 and TRBJ1-4; D is unresolved. CDR1 is GTSNPN, CDR2 SVGIG, per germline (reference sequence). Trimming removed 0 bases at V and 6 bases at J, with 11 bases between. The CDR3 is made up of 14 amino acids. CDR3 sequence reads: CAWSVRRLYEKLFF. The CDR3 region has the DNA TGTGCCTGGAGTGTACGGCGCTTGTATGAAAAACTGTTTTTT.

J is TRBJ2-7 and V is TRBV7-2; D ambiguous. CDR1 is SGHTA and CDR2 is FQGNSA in the germline V gene. The CDR3 is made up of 13 amino acids. Trimming removed 2 bases at V and 3 bases at J, with 8 bases between. CDR3 nucleotide sequence: TGTGCCAGCAGCTTATTCGACCTCTACGAGCAGTACTTC. Its protein is CASSLFDLYEQYF. Looking up the rest from reference TRBV7-2 and TRBJ2-7 gives the full variable domain: GAGVSQSPSNKVTEKGKDVELRCDPISGHTALYWYRQSLGQGLEFLIYFQGNSAPDKSGLPSDRFSAERTGGSVSTLTIQRTQQEDSAVYLCASSLFDLYEQYFGPGTRLTVT.

The chain recombines TRBV29-1 with TRBJ2-7; D call uncertain. The CDR3 covers 12 residues. V dropped 4 bases and J dropped 2 bases, with 9 bases sitting between them. Per germline, CDR1 SQVTM and CDR2 ANQGSEA. As DNA, the CDR3 is TGCAGCGTTGCTGCACAACCCTACGAGCAGTACTTC. Amino acid sequence: CSVAAQPYEQYF.

To note about this clone: This specimen includes other DNA sequences encoding the same CDR3. The chain is built from TRBV9 and TRBJ2-1, with TRBD2 matching over 8 bases. The CDR3 has 16 residues. The V segment lost 0 bases and the J segment 2 bases; nucleotides outside the gene matches: 4. Germline-derived CDR1 and CDR2 are SGDLS and YYNGEE. CDR3 in DNA: TGTGCCAGCAGCGTAGCGGGTAGCGGGACCTACAATGAGCAGTTCTTC. Amino acid sequence: CASSVAGSGTYNEQFF. The full variable domain, with the rest looked up from reference TRBV9 and TRBJ2-1, is DSGVTQTPKHLITATGQRVTLRCSPRSGDLSVYWYQQSLDQGLQFLIQYYNGEERAKGNILERFSAQQFPDLHSELNLSSLELGDSALYFCASSVAGSGTYNEQFFGPGTRLTVL.

On this clone: The sample contains more than one DNA sequence encoding this CDR3. The chain couples TRBV6-1 to TRBJ2-3, with D unclear. The CDR3 covers 11 residues. Germline CDR1 reads MNHNS; CDR2 reads SASEGT. The ends were cut back, 5 bases at V and 3 bases at J, with 3 bases in the middle. CDR3 loop: CASSNTDTQYF. Here the CDR3 DNA reads TGTGCCAGCAGTAATACAGATACGCAGTATTTT.

This clone was counted between two and nine times. The CDR3 nucleotides are TGTGCCTGGGGGGGGACTAGCGGGAGGAGAAATGAGCAGTTCTTC. Protein sequence: CAWGGTSGRRNEQFF. V usage is TRBV30 and J usage is TRBJ2-1; 15 bases line up with TRBD2. Germline CDR1 and CDR2: GTSNPN and SVGIG (reference sequence). The V gene end was trimmed by 5 bases and the J gene end by 7 bases; junction bases not matched to a gene: 6. The CDR3 has 15 residues. Filled out from reference TRBV30 and TRBJ2-1, the complete variable domain reads SQTIHQWPATLVQPVGSPLSLECTVEGTSNPNLYWYRQAAGRGLQLLFYSVGIGQISSEVPQNLSASRPQDRQFILSSKKLLLSDSGFYLCAWGGTSGRRNEQFFGPGTRLTVL.